These T cell receptor beta chains were read from a single sample in a study of vaccination and CD4 T cells after COVID-19. Which antigens these TCRs recognize remains unknown. MiXCR was run by TCRdb on the PCR reads, yielding one entry per CDR3 protein. The sample holds over 15,000 distinct CDR3 sequences; nearly 55% are singletons and the top ten take about 20%. The starting material was CD4+ T cells from blood, cultured in vitro, obtained before SARS-CoV-2 vaccination. Receptors were obtained from a human donor who had recovered from COVID-19. CDR3s include the opening cysteine and the closing phenylalanine or tryptophan. The D gene is left open where the match is weak. Size is stated for part of the rows, as once, few or many counts, or as a class when the clone is expanded.

D gene	clone size	V gene	J gene	CDR3 protein	CDR3 DNA
.	once	TRBV6-2/TRBV6-3	TRBJ1-1	CASSQRENTEAFF	TGTGCCAGCAGTCAGAGAGAGAACACTGAAGCTTTCTTT
TRBD1	.	TRBV7-9	TRBJ1-6	CASSQQGSGSSPLHF	TGTGCCAGCAGCCAACAGGGGAGTGGTAGTTCACCCCTCCACTTT
.	.	TRBV27	TRBJ2-7	CASSVRPNYYEQYF	TGTGCCAGCAGTGTCAGACCGAACTACTACGAGCAGTACTTC
TRBD1	.	TRBV20-1	TRBJ2-2	CSARDEETGDTGELFF	TGCAGTGCTAGAGATGAGGAGACAGGGGACACCGGGGAGCTGTTTTTT
.	.	TRBV7-9	TRBJ1-2	CASSLESTGREGYTF	TGTGCCAGCAGCTTAGAGAGCACAGGCAGAGAGGGCTACACCTTC
.	.	TRBV21-1	TRBJ1-2	CASSKVGGQNGYTF	TGTGCCAGCAGCAAAGTAGGGGGGCAGAACGGCTACACCTTC
TRBD2	few	TRBV6-1	TRBJ2-7	CASIPLAGGGEQYF	TGTGCCAGCATTCCCCTAGCGGGAGGAGGCGAGCAGTACTTC
.	.	TRBV7-9	TRBJ1-1	CASSYSSGNTEAFF	TGTGCCAGCAGCTATTCCTCAGGGAACACTGAAGCTTTCTTT
.	.	TRBV27	TRBJ1-2	CASSSLSDRSRNGYTF	TGTGCCAGCAGCTCCCTAAGCGACAGGAGCCGAAATGGCTACACCTTC
TRBD2	once	TRBV28	TRBJ2-5	CASSLLAGGSDQEETQYF	TGTGCCAGCAGTTTACTAGCGGGAGGGTCTGACCAGGAAGAGACCCAGTACTTC
.	.	TRBV20-1	TRBJ2-7	CSARLTGRYEQYF	TGCAGCGCGAGACTGACGGGGAGGTACGAGCAGTACTTC
.	.	TRBV20-1	TRBJ1-4	CSARPGEKLFF	TGCAGTGCCCGCCCCGGTGAAAAACTGTTTTTT
.	few	TRBV6-1	TRBJ2-1	CASRPWGPVNEQFF	TGTGCCAGCAGGCCTTGGGGCCCGGTCAATGAGCAGTTCTTC
.	.	TRBV15	TRBJ2-6	CATSRGIAYSGANVLTF	TGTGCCACCAGCAGGGGGATTGCCTACTCTGGGGCCAACGTCCTGACTTTC
.	.	TRBV20-1	TRBJ2-7	CSATRGGGPYEQYF	TGCAGTGCTACTCGGGGTGGGGGGCCCTACGAGCAGTACTTC
.	.	TRBV7-2	TRBJ2-7	CASSPGVFYEQYF	TGTGCCAGCAGCCCCGGGGTATTCTACGAGCAGTACTTC
.	.	TRBV5-6	TRBJ2-3	CASSLRGHRNTDTQYF	TGTGCCAGCAGCTTGAGGGGACACCGGAACACAGATACGCAGTATTTT
TRBD1	.	TRBV12-3/TRBV12-4	TRBJ1-5	CASSLRDSSQPQHF	TGTGCCAGCAGTTTACGGGACAGTAGTCAGCCCCAGCATTTT
.	once	TRBV20-1	TRBJ2-1	CSATQTRYNEQFF	TGCAGTGCTACCCAGACGCGCTACAATGAGCAGTTCTTC
.	.	TRBV7-8	TRBJ1-1	CASSLGRAGVNTEAFF	TGTGCCAGCAGCTTAGGCAGGGCCGGGGTGAACACTGAAGCTTTCTTT
.	.	TRBV2	TRBJ2-7	CASSALVSLQYF	TGTGCCAGCAGTGCACTAGTGAGCTTGCAGTACTTC
TRBD2	once	TRBV4-3	TRBJ2-5	CASSQDVGGGETQYF	TGCGCCAGCAGCCAAGATGTTGGCGGGGGGGAGACCCAGTACTTC
.	.	TRBV6-2/TRBV6-3	TRBJ2-7	CASKTNSYEQYF	TGTGCCAGCAAGACGAACTCCTACGAGCAGTACTTC
TRBD1	.	TRBV6-1	TRBJ2-5	CASSTGVETQYF	TGTGCCAGCAGCACAGGGGTTGAGACCCAGTACTTC
TRBD2	.	TRBV20-1	TRBJ2-7	CSSQAGGGSYEQYF	TGCAGTTCCCAAGCGGGAGGGGGCTCCTACGAGCAGTACTTC
.	.	TRBV7-8	TRBJ2-7	CASSARRVTNEQYF	TGTGCCAGCAGCGCCCGACGTGTTACTAACGAGCAGTACTTC
TRBD2	once	TRBV20-1	TRBJ2-1	CSAPLSGRVDNEQFF	TGCAGTGCTCCTCTCAGCGGGAGGGTCGACAATGAGCAGTTCTTC
.	few	TRBV6-2/TRBV6-3	TRBJ1-4	CASRSLDSSGKLFF	TGTGCCAGCAGGAGCCTGGACTCTTCCGGAAAACTGTTTTTT
TRBD1	.	TRBV30	TRBJ2-5	CAWSTAGTGSRETQYF	TGTGCCTGGAGCACCGCCGGGACAGGGTCGCGAGAGACCCAGTACTTC
TRBD1	once	TRBV2	TRBJ1-6	CASSPQGVTNSPLHF	TGTGCCAGCAGCCCCCAGGGGGTGACAAATTCACCCCTCCACTTT
.	few	TRBV2	TRBJ1-2	CASSSSPNYGYTF	TGTGCCAGCAGCTCGTCTCCCAACTATGGCTACACCTTC
TRBD1	few	TRBV7-2	TRBJ1-2	CASSPRTGGDYGYTF	TGTGCCAGCAGCCCCCGGACAGGGGGCGACTATGGCTACACCTTC
TRBD1	once	TRBV20-1	TRBJ2-1	CSAETGTGPTNEQFF	TGCAGTGCCGAGACCGGGACAGGGCCCACCAATGAGCAGTTCTTC
TRBD2	few	TRBV6-5	TRBJ2-5	CASSYNPGTSGRGETQYF	TGTGCCAGCAGTTACAACCCCGGGACTAGCGGGAGGGGGGAGACCCAGTACTTC
TRBD2	.	TRBV30	TRBJ2-3	CAWSVLGGGEKDTQYF	TGTGCCTGGAGTGTACTTGGCGGGGGGGAGAAGGATACGCAGTATTTT
.	few	TRBV7-8	TRBJ2-4	CASSSLTHQGSYIQYF	TGTGCCAGCAGCTCACTAACACACCAGGGGAGCTACATTCAGTACTTC
.	.	TRBV6-1	TRBJ1-5	CASSPSRDSARQPQHF	TGTGCCAGCAGTCCCTCCCGGGACTCTGCCAGACAGCCCCAGCATTTT
.	.	TRBV24-1	TRBJ2-3	CATSDDQLSTDTQYF	TGTGCCACCAGTGATGACCAACTTAGCACAGATACGCAGTATTTT
TRBD2	.	TRBV6-5	TRBJ2-7	CASSYSPGLAGGGYEQYF	TGTGCCAGCAGTTACTCTCCGGGACTAGCGGGAGGGGGATACGAGCAGTACTTC
TRBD2	.	TRBV29-1	TRBJ2-5	CSADNSGRGETQYF	TGCAGCGCCGATAATAGCGGGAGAGGTGAGACCCAGTACTTC
.	.	TRBV20-1	TRBJ1-1	CSGNMNTEAFF	TGCAGTGGAAACATGAACACTGAAGCTTTCTTT
TRBD1	.	TRBV11-2	TRBJ2-1	CASSSGGANEQFF	TGTGCCAGCAGCTCAGGGGGCGCCAATGAGCAGTTCTTC
TRBD1	.	TRBV15	TRBJ1-1	CATSRGGVTGPMNTEAFF	TGTGCCACCAGCAGAGGTGGGGTGACAGGGCCTATGAACACTGAAGCTTTCTTT
.	.	TRBV5-1	TRBJ1-2	CASRGQNYGYTF	TGCGCCAGCAGGGGACAAAACTATGGCTACACCTTC
.	.	TRBV4-2	TRBJ2-7	CASSQGTGSYSYEQYF	TGTGCCAGCAGCCAAGGCACGGGCAGCTACTCCTACGAGCAGTACTTC
.	few	TRBV20-1	TRBJ2-3	CSATPPAGTDTQYF	TGCAGTGCTACTCCACCCGCCGGCACAGATACGCAGTATTTT
TRBD2	few	TRBV5-1	TRBJ2-1	CASSQTSGIVNEQFF	TGCGCCAGCAGCCAAACTAGCGGGATAGTCAATGAGCAGTTCTTC
.	.	TRBV7-2	TRBJ2-4	CASSRPEGGKNIQYF	TGTGCCAGCAGCCGGCCCGAGGGTGGCAAAAACATTCAGTACTTC
.	.	TRBV28	TRBJ2-2	CASSTPTGELFF	TGTGCCAGCAGTACTCCAACCGGGGAGCTGTTTTTT
.	.	TRBV20-1	TRBJ2-3	CSARPTPGDTQYF	TGCAGTGCTAGACCAACGCCGGGAGATACGCAGTATTTT
.	.	TRBV10-1	TRBJ2-1	CASSENGRVRDEQFF	TGCGCCAGCAGTGAGAATGGCCGGGTAAGGGATGAGCAGTTCTTC
.	few	TRBV20-1	TRBJ2-4	CSASRMAIQYF	TGCAGTGCTTCACGGATGGCCATTCAGTACTTC
TRBD2	few	TRBV7-3	TRBJ2-7	CASSLGLAGSDEQYF	TGTGCCAGCAGCCTGGGACTAGCGGGATCTGACGAGCAGTACTTC
.	.	TRBV5-1	TRBJ1-1	CASSHYDIGSNTEAFF	TGCGCCAGCAGCCACTATGATATAGGGTCGAACACTGAAGCTTTCTTT
TRBD1	.	TRBV30	TRBJ2-1	CAWSEGQMYNEQFF	TGTGCCTGGAGTGAGGGACAGATGTACAATGAGCAGTTCTTC